This T cell receptor beta chain comes out of a study of blood T cell repertoires in COVID-19. For the study at large: In each case, the material was cDNA or gDNA derived from T cells, B-cell-depleted T cells, or PBMCs.

The method was immunoSEQ multiplex PCR; TCRdb's version includes in-frame clones alone and lacks a portion of them. The sample shows more than 65,000 clones, more than 75% of them seen only once. From germline, CDR1 is MNHNS and CDR2 SASEGT. The CDR3 length is 16 residues. Trimming cost V 0 bases and J 5 bases, with 14 bases left between them. This TCR was recovered from a woman aged 80 or older with active or convalescent COVID-19. V and J are TRBV6-1 and TRBJ1-5; weak D call: TRBD1 (6 bases). The sequenced sample was peripheral blood. CDR3 nucleotide sequence: TGTGCCAGCAGTGAAGCCCCAGGGGCAGGCGATCAGCCCCAGCATTTT. Protein product: CASSEAPGAGDQPQHF.